This T cell receptor beta chain was recorded in a study of cytomegalovirus exposure and HLA in healthy donors. Points from the study as a whole: Reports credit the classifier with highly specific, highly sensitive diagnosis of cytomegalovirus status. Some TCR beta chains (over 150 of them) were listed as cytomegalovirus-associated.

PCR was performed using 60 Vbeta and 13 Jbeta primers. Libraries were prepared by immunoSEQ multiplex PCR; TCRdb keeps only in-frame clonotypes and omits some of them. Here the sample spans more than 110,000 clones, roughly 76% being singletons. With 2 bases clipped from V and 4 bases from J, the junction kept 11 bases outside the gene matches. The CDR3 spans 18 residues. Germline V gene lookup returns CDR1 SGDLS and CDR2 YYNGEE. About this clone itself: Its antigen remains unknown.

The sequenced material came from PBMCs. This chain joins TRBV9 and TRBJ2-6; 8 bases match TRBD2. The sequence came from a woman aged 40 to 50 in good health and CMV-seronegative. The CDR3: CASSVLGSGGGGANVLTF. In nucleotides, the CDR3 is TGTGCCAGCAGCGTCCTGGGGAGCGGGGGTGGGGGGGCCAACGTCCTGACTTTC.